The sequence of this T cell receptor beta chain was determined in a study of Graves' ophthalmopathy and Graves' hyperthyroidism. This clonotype was picked up many times. Hyperthyroidism is called stable when no ophthalmopathy develops within 18 months of follow-up. The diagnosis was founded upon clinical symptoms, serum thyroxine, TRAb, thyroid ultrasound and orbital computed tomography. About 10 ml of fresh blood yielded the PBMCs by density gradient. Amplified TCR beta CDR3 regions were obtained using RNA transcripts as template. First-round RT-PCR with HTBI primers preceded a second-round multiplex PCR. MiXCR was run by TCRdb on the multiplex PCR reads, yielding one entry per CDR3 protein. Among hundreds of thousands of distinct CDR3 sequences listed, 22% were seen once. The CDR3 is made up of 14 amino acids. Looked up from germline, CDR1 is DFQATT and CDR2 is SNEGSKA (reference sequence). The germline V and J ends were trimmed by 6 bases and 0 bases, with 12 bases remaining between them.

The clonotype comes from a woman aged 18-30 years with stable Graves' hyperthyroidism. Some clones in this sample may be carry-over from other donors' samples. V is TRBV20-1 and J is TRBJ1-3; possibly TRBD1 for D (6 bases). The sequencing input was peripheral blood. Written as DNA, the CDR3 is TGCAGTGCCCAACAAGGGGGCTCTGGAAACACCATATATTTT. Its translation: CSAQQGGSGNTIYF.